Sequencing of this TCR beta chain was carried out in a study of human T cells and chemical hapten exposure. TCRdb fed the RACE reads into MiXCR, producing one record per CDR3 protein. The repertoire holds around 300,000 distinct CDR3 sequences, just under 8% seen once, with more than 1% in the top ten. Time point noted: pre-sensitization, week 0. As to treatment: therapeutic diphenylcyclopropenone sensitization with weekly scalp DPC. V shed 1 base and J shed 8 bases, with 7 bases lying between them. Germline V gives CDR1 SGDLS, CDR2 YYNGEE. The CDR3 runs to 13 residues. This clonotype appeared a few times.

The TCR was taken from a man younger than 35 with alopecia areata. Some clones in this sample may be carry-over from other donors' samples. The input for sequencing was whole blood, taken in connection with sensitization to the hapten diphenylcyclopropenone (DPC). This chain connects TRBV9 to TRBJ1-6, with D perhaps TRBD1 (5 bases). This chain's CDR3 is CASSVTTDSPLHF. Here the CDR3 DNA reads TGTGCCAGCAGCGTAACGACAGATTCACCCCTCCACTTT.